Shown below are 8 T cell receptor beta chains from a single sample sequenced in a study of OX40 agonist ivuxolimab in advanced cancers. Generated by immunoSEQ multiplex PCR, the TCRdb table keeps only in-frame clones and is missing some. The profile covers some 80,000 clones, with about 88% appearing a single time and 0.72% taken by the ten largest. The sample was CD4+ or CD8+ T cells sorted from blood, taken in a trial of the OX40 agonist ivuxolimab. All receptors derive from an adult with an advanced solid tumor such as melanoma, head and neck, liver or kidney cancer.

This chain uses TRBV12-5 with TRBJ1-5; D is uncertain. Germline V gene data show CDR1 as LGHNT and CDR2 as FRNRAP. The CDR3 length is 13 residues. V lost 5 bases and J lost 4, with 9 bases in between. DNA of the CDR3: TGTGCTAGTGGTGCCCGCTTGAATCAGCCCCAGCATTTT. This sequence encodes CASGARLNQPQHF.

The chain combines TRBV18 with TRBJ1-1; weak D call: TRBD1 (5 bases). Germline lookup yields CDR1 KGHSH and CDR2 LQKENI. This CDR3 spans 12 amino acids. Between the trimmed V and J ends, which lost 1 base and 5 bases, there was a span of 5 bases. The DNA of the CDR3 is TGTGCCAGCTCACCACAGGGGACTGAAGCTTTCTTT. It specifies CASSPQGTEAFF.

The chain has TRBV6-1 and TRBJ2-5, with D unresolved. Germline-derived CDR1 and CDR2 are MNHNS and SASEGT. The V end lost 0 bases, the J end lost 7 bases, and 3 bases lay between the germline ends. The CDR3 consists of 11 residues. CDR3 nucleotide sequence: TGTGCCAGCAGTGAAGCGGGGACCCAGTACTTC. Translation gives CASSEAGTQYF.

The genes are TRBV6-6 and TRBJ1-1; TRBD1 might be the D (5 bases). The CDR3 covers 13 residues. The germline gives CDR1 MNHNY, CDR2 SVGAGI (reference sequence). Trimming pared 5 bases from V and 9 bases from J, leaving 16 bases between. The CDR3 here is CASSEPGETKAFF. CDR3 coding DNA: TGTGCCAGCAGTGAGCCGGGGGAGACTAAAGCTTTCTTT.

CDR3 in DNA: TGCAGCGTTGGACACCTCTATGACAATGAGCAGTTCTTC. Its protein is CSVGHLYDNEQFF. The chain has TRBV29-1 and TRBJ2-1; no clear D gene. V lost 4 bases, J lost 5 bases, and 12 bases lay in between. CDR1 is SQVTM and CDR2 is ANQGSEA in the germline V gene. There are 13 residues in the CDR3.

The V gene is TRBV10-3, the J gene TRBJ2-1; TRBD2 matches at 7 bases. CDR1 and CDR2 from the germline V gene are ENHRY and SYGVKD. The CDR3 is made up of 13 amino acids. Trimming cost V 7 bases and J 6 bases; bases outside gene matches: 6. Written as DNA, the CDR3 is TGTGCCATCAAGCGGGAAGCCCTCAATGAGCAGTTCTTC. Its translation: CAIKREALNEQFF.

The chain carries TRBV7-8 and TRBJ1-6; 9 bases map to TRBD1. Trimming removed 5 bases from V and 13 bases from J; junction bases left unmatched: 3. CDR3 size: 12 residues. Germline loops: CDR1 SGHVS, CDR2 FQNEAQ. The DNA for the CDR3 is TGTGCCAGCAGCGTCGACAGGGGGCCCCTCCACTTT. Translated, it gives CASSVDRGPLHF.

The V gene is TRBV30, the J gene TRBJ1-1; D gene uncertain. Trimming stripped 1 base from V and 5 bases from J, with 11 bases between. CDR1 GTSNPN and CDR2 SVGIG come from the germline V gene (reference sequence). The CDR3 sequence is 13 residues long. The CDR3 nucleotides are TGTGCCTGGAGTGCTGACCTGGGTACTGAAGCTTTCTTT. This translates into CAWSADLGTEAFF.